These T cell receptor beta chains were read from a single sample in a study of T cell responses to AZD1222 COVID-19 vaccine. Clones were sequenced by immunoSEQ multiplex PCR, and TCRdb holds only the in-frame ones, with some missing. The sample lists some 90,000 clones; roughly 85% were seen once. Sample: peripheral blood, taken on day 0 of AZD1222 vaccination. The receptors shown here come from an adult in good health. Each CDR3 is given with its conserved first and last residue. The D gene is left open where the match is weak. Some rows have no size entry. The others give once, few or many, or a class for an expanded clone.

V gene: TRBV7-2
D gene: TRBD1
clone size: -
J gene: TRBJ1-5
CDR3 protein: CASSSRQGQPQHF
CDR3 DNA: TGTGCCAGCAGCTCCCGACAGGGTCAGCCCCAGCATTTT

V gene: TRBV5-8
D gene: TRBD1
clone size: -
J gene: TRBJ1-5
CDR3 protein: CASSAGQGVVSNQPQHF
CDR3 DNA: TGTGCCAGCAGCGCCGGACAGGGGGTGGTTAGCAATCAGCCCCAGCATTTT

V gene: TRBV6-5
D gene: TRBD1
clone size: -
J gene: TRBJ1-2
CDR3 protein: CASSYSEGARSYGYTF
CDR3 DNA: TGTGCCAGCAGTTACTCAGAGGGGGCGCGGTCCTATGGCTACACCTTC

V gene: TRBV4-3
D gene: -
clone size: -
J gene: TRBJ2-7
CDR3 protein: CASSQMGGSRVYEQYF
CDR3 DNA: TGCGCCAGCAGCCAAATGGGGGGCTCCCGGGTCTACGAGCAGTACTTC

V gene: TRBV27
D gene: -
clone size: -
J gene: TRBJ1-5
CDR3 protein: CASSLRGGQPQHF
CDR3 DNA: TGTGCCAGCAGTTTACGTGGGGGTCAGCCCCAGCATTTT

V gene: TRBV7-8
D gene: TRBD1
clone size: -
J gene: TRBJ1-4
CDR3 protein: CASSPRGPGEKLFF
CDR3 DNA: TGTGCCAGCAGCCCAAGGGGGCCGGGTGAAAAACTGTTTTTT

V gene: TRBV12-3/TRBV12-4
D gene: -
clone size: -
J gene: TRBJ2-5
CDR3 protein: CASSSPVQETQYF
CDR3 DNA: TGTGCCAGCAGTTCCCCGGTACAAGAGACCCAGTACTTC

V gene: TRBV20-1
D gene: -
clone size: -
J gene: TRBJ2-1
CDR3 protein: CSASLRGSYNEQFF
CDR3 DNA: TGCAGTGCTAGTCTACGGGGGTCCTACAATGAGCAGTTCTTC

V gene: TRBV7-6
D gene: TRBD1
clone size: once
J gene: TRBJ1-2
CDR3 protein: CASSPTGTGGGYTF
CDR3 DNA: TGTGCCAGCAGCCCAACCGGGACAGGGGGGGGCTACACCTTC

V gene: TRBV28
D gene: TRBD1
clone size: -
J gene: TRBJ1-2
CDR3 protein: CASSPRGEGAGGYTF
CDR3 DNA: TGTGCCAGCAGCCCCAGGGGGGAGGGAGCTGGCGGCTACACCTTC

V gene: TRBV6-5
D gene: -
clone size: -
J gene: TRBJ1-4
CDR3 protein: CASTMDLGEKLFF
CDR3 DNA: TGTGCCAGCACGATGGACCTGGGGGAAAAACTGTTTTTT

V gene: TRBV19
D gene: -
clone size: -
J gene: TRBJ1-5
CDR3 protein: CASNPEGNSNQPQHF
CDR3 DNA: TGTGCCAGTAACCCTGAGGGTAATAGCAATCAGCCCCAGCATTTT

V gene: TRBV28
D gene: -
clone size: -
J gene: TRBJ2-2
CDR3 protein: CASTTTGELFF
CDR3 DNA: TGTGCCAGCACAACCACCGGGGAGCTGTTTTTT

V gene: TRBV6-5
D gene: TRBD2
clone size: -
J gene: TRBJ2-3
CDR3 protein: CASTSGGFVDTQYF
CDR3 DNA: TGTGCCAGCACCAGCGGGGGGTTTGTAGATACGCAGTATTTT

V gene: TRBV19
D gene: -
clone size: -
J gene: TRBJ1-2
CDR3 protein: CASRQYYGYTF
CDR3 DNA: TGTGCCAGTCGACAGTACTATGGCTACACCTTC

V gene: TRBV5-8
D gene: -
clone size: -
J gene: TRBJ1-2
CDR3 protein: CASSPLRGADYGYTF
CDR3 DNA: TGTGCCAGCAGCCCGCTGAGGGGGGCGGACTATGGCTACACCTTC

V gene: TRBV7-3
D gene: -
clone size: few
J gene: TRBJ2-2
CDR3 protein: CASSLRGLGGQRNTGELFF
CDR3 DNA: TGTGCCAGCAGCTTAAGGGGCTTGGGAGGCCAAAGGAACACCGGGGAGCTGTTTTTT

V gene: TRBV3-1/TRBV3-2
D gene: TRBD2
clone size: -
J gene: TRBJ2-7
CDR3 protein: CASSNYPGLATASYEQYF
CDR3 DNA: TGTGCCAGCAGCAACTACCCGGGACTAGCGACGGCTTCCTACGAGCAGTACTTC

V gene: TRBV7-3
D gene: TRBD2
clone size: once
J gene: TRBJ2-3
CDR3 protein: CASSHGTTSSTDTQYF
CDR3 DNA: TGTGCCAGCAGTCACGGGACTACTTCGAGCACAGATACGCAGTATTTT

V gene: TRBV6-5
D gene: TRBD1
clone size: -
J gene: TRBJ1-6
CDR3 protein: CASRGTGRDSPLHF
CDR3 DNA: TGTGCCAGCAGGGGGACAGGGAGGGATTCACCCCTCCACTTT

V gene: TRBV30
D gene: -
clone size: -
J gene: TRBJ2-7
CDR3 protein: CAWMGPLAYEQYF
CDR3 DNA: TGTGCCTGGATGGGGCCTTTGGCCTACGAGCAGTACTTC

V gene: TRBV7-8
D gene: TRBD1
clone size: -
J gene: TRBJ1-1
CDR3 protein: CASSLTRGRTEAFF
CDR3 DNA: TGTGCCAGCAGCTTAACCAGGGGGAGGACTGAAGCTTTCTTT

V gene: TRBV2
D gene: TRBD2
clone size: -
J gene: TRBJ2-5
CDR3 protein: CASSELAGDYQETQYF
CDR3 DNA: TGTGCCAGCAGTGAACTAGCGGGAGATTACCAAGAGACCCAGTACTTC

V gene: TRBV6-5
D gene: -
clone size: -
J gene: TRBJ1-2
CDR3 protein: CASSYGDTNGYTF
CDR3 DNA: TGTGCCAGCAGTTACGGTGACACTAATGGCTACACCTTC

V gene: TRBV18
D gene: TRBD1
clone size: -
J gene: TRBJ1-5
CDR3 protein: CASSPRNRGNQPQHF
CDR3 DNA: TGTGCCAGCTCACCACGGAACAGGGGGAATCAGCCCCAGCATTTT

V gene: TRBV28
D gene: -
clone size: -
J gene: TRBJ2-7
CDR3 protein: CASSLRRGGSYEQYF
CDR3 DNA: TGTGCCAGCAGTTTAAGAAGGGGGGGCTCCTACGAGCAGTACTTC

V gene: TRBV28
D gene: -
clone size: -
J gene: TRBJ2-7
CDR3 protein: CASTHGQDSYEQYF
CDR3 DNA: TGTGCCAGCACCCATGGGCAGGATTCCTACGAGCAGTACTTC

V gene: TRBV3-1/TRBV3-2
D gene: -
clone size: -
J gene: TRBJ2-2
CDR3 protein: CATTTYTGELFF
CDR3 DNA: TGTGCCACTACGACGTACACCGGGGAGCTGTTTTTT

V gene: TRBV19
D gene: -
clone size: -
J gene: TRBJ1-5
CDR3 protein: CASISDTNSNQPQHF
CDR3 DNA: TGTGCCAGTATTAGTGACACAAATAGCAATCAGCCCCAGCATTTT

V gene: TRBV9
D gene: TRBD1
clone size: -
J gene: TRBJ2-3
CDR3 protein: CASSPRGRGGTDTQYF
CDR3 DNA: TGTGCCAGCAGCCCCAGGGGGCGAGGGGGCACAGATACGCAGTATTTT

V gene: TRBV19
D gene: -
clone size: once
J gene: TRBJ2-5
CDR3 protein: CASSIESRSYF
CDR3 DNA: TGTGCCAGTAGTATAGAGTCGCGCAGCTACTTC

V gene: TRBV6-5
D gene: -
clone size: -
J gene: TRBJ1-2
CDR3 protein: CASSSGGIHGYTF
CDR3 DNA: TGTGCCAGCAGCTCAGGCGGGATTCATGGCTACACCTTC

V gene: TRBV11-2
D gene: TRBD1
clone size: -
J gene: TRBJ1-1
CDR3 protein: CASSSFRDRENTEAFF
CDR3 DNA: TGTGCCAGCAGCAGTTTCCGGGACAGGGAGAACACTGAAGCTTTCTTT

V gene: TRBV12-5
D gene: -
clone size: -
J gene: TRBJ2-5
CDR3 protein: CASGFSVVETQYF
CDR3 DNA: TGTGCTAGTGGTTTCTCCGTCGTAGAGACCCAGTACTTC

V gene: TRBV7-8
D gene: TRBD2
clone size: -
J gene: TRBJ2-1
CDR3 protein: CASSPGAGGGYNEQFF
CDR3 DNA: TGTGCCAGCAGCCCTGGGGCTGGGGGGGGCTACAATGAGCAGTTCTTC

V gene: TRBV5-1
D gene: TRBD1
clone size: once
J gene: TRBJ1-5
CDR3 protein: CASSLTGTGKQPQHF
CDR3 DNA: TGCGCCAGCAGCTTGACCGGGACAGGGAAACAGCCCCAGCATTTT

V gene: TRBV11-2
D gene: -
clone size: -
J gene: TRBJ1-4
CDR3 protein: CASSTRQYEKLFF
CDR3 DNA: TGTGCCAGCAGCACCCGACAGTATGAAAAACTGTTTTTT

V gene: TRBV19
D gene: -
clone size: -
J gene: TRBJ2-5
CDR3 protein: CASSMGRTVQETQYF
CDR3 DNA: TGTGCCAGTAGTATGGGGAGGACAGTACAAGAGACCCAGTACTTC

V gene: TRBV5-4
D gene: TRBD2
clone size: -
J gene: TRBJ2-1
CDR3 protein: CASSSGLAGFESYNEQFF
CDR3 DNA: TGTGCCAGCAGCTCAGGACTAGCGGGATTTGAATCCTACAATGAGCAGTTCTTC

V gene: TRBV7-2
D gene: -
clone size: -
J gene: TRBJ2-5
CDR3 protein: CASSLAGTFQETQYF
CDR3 DNA: TGTGCCAGCAGCTTAGCGGGGACGTTCCAAGAGACCCAGTACTTC

V gene: TRBV28
D gene: TRBD1
clone size: -
J gene: TRBJ1-2
CDR3 protein: CASSSLGTGAGGYTF
CDR3 DNA: TGTGCCAGCAGTTCCCTCGGGACAGGGGCAGGTGGCTACACCTTC

V gene: TRBV7-2
D gene: -
clone size: -
J gene: TRBJ1-5
CDR3 protein: CASSPAGDSNQPQHF
CDR3 DNA: TGTGCCAGCAGCCCCGCGGGGGATAGCAATCAGCCCCAGCATTTT

V gene: TRBV5-4
D gene: -
clone size: -
J gene: TRBJ2-7
CDR3 protein: CASSGLDSEQYF
CDR3 DNA: TGTGCCAGCAGCGGGCTAGACAGCGAGCAGTACTTC

V gene: TRBV7-9
D gene: TRBD1
clone size: -
J gene: TRBJ2-1
CDR3 protein: CASSLTGTAYNEQFF
CDR3 DNA: TGTGCCAGCAGTTTAACCGGGACAGCCTACAATGAGCAGTTCTTC

V gene: TRBV7-8
D gene: -
clone size: -
J gene: TRBJ1-4
CDR3 protein: CASSLGGLGEKLFF
CDR3 DNA: TGTGCCAGCAGTTTAGGGGGGTTGGGAGAAAAACTGTTTTTT

V gene: TRBV28
D gene: TRBD1
clone size: -
J gene: TRBJ1-5
CDR3 protein: CASSPRVGGKDQPQHF
CDR3 DNA: TGTGCCAGCAGTCCCCGGGTAGGGGGCAAGGATCAGCCCCAGCATTTT

V gene: TRBV4-1
D gene: -
clone size: -
J gene: TRBJ2-1
CDR3 protein: CASSSRVAEQFF
CDR3 DNA: TGCGCCAGCAGCTCCCGGGTAGCGGAGCAGTTCTTC

V gene: TRBV27
D gene: TRBD1
clone size: -
J gene: TRBJ1-2
CDR3 protein: CATLTGTGGSYGYTF
CDR3 DNA: TGTGCCACCCTAACCGGGACAGGGGGATCCTATGGCTACACCTTC

V gene: TRBV4-1
D gene: -
clone size: -
J gene: TRBJ2-3
CDR3 protein: CASSQDGRDSPDTQYF
CDR3 DNA: TGCGCCAGCAGCCAAGATGGACGAGATTCCCCAGATACGCAGTATTTT

V gene: TRBV30
D gene: -
clone size: -
J gene: TRBJ1-3
CDR3 protein: CASRDPTSGNTIYF
CDR3 DNA: TGTGCCTCGAGAGACCCAACCTCTGGAAACACCATATATTTT

V gene: TRBV28
D gene: TRBD1
clone size: -
J gene: TRBJ2-7
CDR3 protein: CASSLETGGFPYEQYF
CDR3 DNA: TGTGCCAGCAGTTTGGAGACAGGGGGCTTCCCCTACGAGCAGTACTTC

V gene: TRBV4-1
D gene: -
clone size: -
J gene: TRBJ2-3
CDR3 protein: CASSQDWPRTDTQYF
CDR3 DNA: TGCGCCAGCAGCCAAGATTGGCCTAGAACAGATACGCAGTATTTT

V gene: TRBV6-2/TRBV6-3
D gene: TRBD2
clone size: -
J gene: TRBJ2-5
CDR3 protein: CASSLREMGKETQYF
CDR3 DNA: TGTGCCAGCAGTCTGCGGGAGATGGGTAAAGAGACCCAGTACTTC

V gene: TRBV18
D gene: -
clone size: few
J gene: TRBJ1-5
CDR3 protein: CASSLGTASNQPQHF
CDR3 DNA: TGTGCCAGCTCACTTGGGACGGCTAGCAATCAGCCCCAGCATTTT

V gene: TRBV12-5
D gene: -
clone size: few
J gene: TRBJ1-5
CDR3 protein: CASGLPNQPQHF
CDR3 DNA: TGTGCTAGTGGCCTACCCAATCAGCCCCAGCATTTT

V gene: TRBV19
D gene: -
clone size: -
J gene: TRBJ2-3
CDR3 protein: CATIKGGSTDTQYF
CDR3 DNA: TGTGCCACCATAAAGGGCGGGAGCACAGATACGCAGTATTTT

V gene: TRBV30
D gene: -
clone size: few
J gene: TRBJ2-7
CDR3 protein: CAWDPRTTHEQYF
CDR3 DNA: TGTGCCTGGGACCCCCGGACGACCCACGAGCAGTACTTC

V gene: TRBV19
D gene: -
clone size: -
J gene: TRBJ1-1
CDR3 protein: CASSIIGRAEAFF
CDR3 DNA: TGTGCCAGTAGTATCATAGGGAGGGCTGAAGCTTTCTTT